The T cell receptor (beta chain) described here comes from a study of CXCR3-negative and CXCR3-positive naive CD8 T cells. Across the whole study: Each library held about 1.5 +/- 0.3 million TRB reads, 130 million to 150 million in total. General study points: TRBV-TRBJ usage was similar across naive CXCR3 subsets but distinct in memory cells. Memory CD8+ cells had much lower diversity, and both naive subsets had comparably high diversity.

Every subset of CD8+ T cells was sorted in triplicate at a few hundred thousand cells each. Libraries of TRB cDNA were made by 5' RACE and carried UMIs. TCRdb re-called the 5' RACE reads and catalogs CDR3 proteins one per entry, DNA excluded. The sample table includes roughly 30,000 distinct CDR3 sequences. On this clonotype: The target antigen is unknown.

Germline V gene data show CDR1 as SGHKS and CDR2 as YYEKEE (reference sequence). The CDR3 consists of 13 residues. This TCR came from a human donor in good health. Some clones in this sample may be carry-over from other donors' samples. The rearrangement links TRBV5-5 to TRBJ1-5. The sample taken for sequencing was memory CD8+ T cells from blood. CDR3: CASSFSNNQPQHF.